This is a list of T cell receptor beta chains from one sample in a study of T cells in Graves' hyperthyroidism and ophthalmopathy. TCRdb redid the calling of the multiplex PCR reads with MiXCR, one entry per CDR3 protein. In the table there are about 690,000 distinct CDR3 sequences, roughly 17% of which are singletons. Sequencing was carried out using blood. Receptors originate from a man between 45 and 60 years old with Graves' hyperthyroidism. The CDR3 runs from the conserved cysteine through the conserved F or W.

v_call	j_call	cdr3_aa
TRBV28	TRBJ1-4	CASSNLRGRGSNEKLFF
TRBV7-6	TRBJ2-5	CASSLVPSHQETQYF
TRBV12-3/TRBV12-4	TRBJ1-1	CASSFPLRGEAFF
TRBV2	TRBJ1-3	CASGRPSSGNTIYF
TRBV20-1	TRBJ1-1	CSARDGEQGVNTEAFF
TRBV28	TRBJ2-7	CASSTRDSGYEQYF
TRBV5-1	TRBJ1-2	CASSLDGTAYGYTF
TRBV9	TRBJ2-1	CASSAESGSWGNEQFF
TRBV18	TRBJ2-2	CASSPISGSQGGELFF
TRBV9	TRBJ2-5	CASSVEGQETQYF
TRBV20-1	TRBJ2-1	CSARRSPAYNEQFF
TRBV4-2	TRBJ1-2	CASSQMGGPNGYTF
TRBV6-2/TRBV6-3	TRBJ1-5	CASNSPAGQTYSNQPQHF
TRBV7-3	TRBJ1-2	CASRPGGAEVYGYTF
TRBV19	TRBJ1-4	CASSPDRWNEKLFF
TRBV12-3/TRBV12-4	TRBJ1-4	CASSSTTGGMEKLFF
TRBV4-3	TRBJ2-7	CASSQEGTSGNEQYF
TRBV6-1	TRBJ1-1	CASKRQGLNTEAFF
TRBV12-3/TRBV12-4	TRBJ1-1	CASNLGQEDTEAFF
TRBV7-9	TRBJ1-1	CASSFSYGDTEAFF
TRBV6-1	TRBJ2-1	CASGPMSSYNEQFF
TRBV24-1	TRBJ2-1	CATSDTGGRYNEQFF
TRBV28	TRBJ2-5	CASSSGLAGFQETQYF
TRBV2	TRBJ1-6	CASSEQGQGAPRSPLHF
TRBV5-1	TRBJ1-4	CASSQRDQSGEKLFF
TRBV29-1	TRBJ1-5	CSVGDGSNQPQHF
TRBV28	TRBJ1-1	CASKFHHGQLNTEAFF
TRBV19	TRBJ2-1	CASSMGLAGGLYNEQFF
TRBV6-2/TRBV6-3	TRBJ2-2	CASSLPGASNTGELFF
TRBV30	TRBJ2-6	CAWGTSGMPGANVLTF
TRBV9	TRBJ2-1	CASSAPGEMRGAKLWYNEQFF
TRBV24-1	TRBJ1-6	CATSENRTGYSPLHF
TRBV4-3	TRBJ1-3	CASSQDRADSGNTIYF
TRBV30	TRBJ2-7	CAWRPGLAGGEQYF
TRBV6-2/TRBV6-3	TRBJ2-1	CASSAGQGLGQFF
TRBV2	TRBJ1-1	CASRSPPGGAFF
TRBV13	TRBJ2-2	CASSPLGTMSAGELFF
TRBV6-1	TRBJ1-2	CATYEYGYTF
TRBV30	TRBJ1-5	CAWSLSGTSNQPQHF
TRBV10-3	TRBJ1-2	CATREEGYTF